The present T cell receptor beta chain was sequenced within a study of PD-1 blockade in classical Hodgkin lymphoma. Study-wide findings and caveats: Healthy donors were reported to have higher baseline TCR diversity than newly diagnosed patients. The origin of the repertoire differences remains undefined, with disease activity or prior therapy as possible causes.

Sequencing was performed with immunoSEQ multiplex PCR; in TCRdb, only in-frame clones are kept and a portion is missing. The data show tens of thousands of clones, approximately 93% seen once. Germline assignment: CDR1 GTSNPN and CDR2 SVGIG (reference sequence). The CDR3 contains 13 residues. The V gene lost 2 bases and the J gene lost 2 bases, with 10 bases spanning the gap. As for time point: newly diagnosed, previously untreated cHL patient sample. As for this clone: Its antigen is unidentified.

The chain couples TRBV30 to TRBJ2-7; D might be TRBD1 (5 bases). The sequencing sample was made of peripheral blood mononuclear cells (PBMCs). This sequence originates from a human donor with classical Hodgkin lymphoma. The CDR3 region has the DNA TGTGCCTGGAGTCCAGGGAAACCCTACGAGCAGTACTTC. It is translated as CAWSPGKPYEQYF. The complete variable domain, with remaining parts taken from reference TRBV30 and TRBJ2-7, reads SQTIHQWPATLVQPVGSPLSLECTVEGTSNPNLYWYRQAAGRGLQLLFYSVGIGQISSEVPQNLSASRPQDRQFILSSKKLLLSDSGFYLCAWSPGKPYEQYFGPGTRLTVT.